This T cell receptor beta chain was sequenced for a study of CD8+ T cells in alopecia areata. At the level of the study: Spontaneously alopecic C3H/HeJ graft donors, roughly 6-13 months old, gave skin to roughly 7-11-week-old female C3H/HeJ mice. Study-level points and caveats: Scalp sample data also include resident alphabeta T cells from normal skin.

Time point described: mouse skin 6 weeks after grafting, around onset of hair loss. The authors took biopsies of recipient mouse skin at grafting and 3 and 6 weeks later. This clone was counted many times. Its antigen is undetermined. Gene names are mouse gene names. cDNA prepared by RNA extraction and subsequent reverse transcription served as the template for sequencing. The protocol was immunoSEQ multiplex PCR, while the TCRdb copy is restricted to in-frame clones and leaves out a portion. The sample shows 4,500 to 7,000 clones, none of them appearing just once. The clonotype was recovered from a C3H/HeJ mouse with alopecia areata. Strain haplotype at MHC: H2-k. This sample comprised skin, obtained at week 6.

The DNA read from the CDR3 is TGCACCTGCAGTGGAGGGACAGGGGGTTAT. This sequence encodes CTCSGGTGGY. The whole CDR3 sequence is CTCSGGTGGYEQYF. The V and J genes are TRBV1 and TRBJ2-7; 11 positions match TRBD1. The read ends 4 residues early relative to the CDR3; the germline J gene fills the gap. The CDR3 is 14 residues long. The germline V gene encodes CDR1 NSQYPW and CDR2 LRSPGD (reference sequence).